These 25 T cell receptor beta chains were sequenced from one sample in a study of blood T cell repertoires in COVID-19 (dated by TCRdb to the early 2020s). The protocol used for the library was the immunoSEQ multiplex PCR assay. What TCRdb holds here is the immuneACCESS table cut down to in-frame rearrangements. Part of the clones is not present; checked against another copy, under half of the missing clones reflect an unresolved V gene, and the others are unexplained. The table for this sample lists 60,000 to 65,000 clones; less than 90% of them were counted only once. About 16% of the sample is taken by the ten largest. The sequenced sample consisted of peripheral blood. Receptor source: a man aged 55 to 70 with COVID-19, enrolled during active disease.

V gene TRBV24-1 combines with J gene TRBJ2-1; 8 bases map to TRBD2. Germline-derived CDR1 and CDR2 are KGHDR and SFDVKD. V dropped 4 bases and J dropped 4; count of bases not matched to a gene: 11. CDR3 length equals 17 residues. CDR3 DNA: TGTGCCACCAGTGACTCCCGGGGGGGGGTCTCTTACAATGAGCAGTTCTTC. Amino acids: CATSDSRGGVSYNEQFF.

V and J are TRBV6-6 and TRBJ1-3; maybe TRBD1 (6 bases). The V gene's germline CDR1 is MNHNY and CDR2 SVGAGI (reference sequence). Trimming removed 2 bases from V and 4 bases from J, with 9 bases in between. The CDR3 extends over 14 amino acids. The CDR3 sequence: CASSYQGNGNTIYF. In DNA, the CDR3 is TGTGCCAGCAGTTACCAGGGGAACGGAAACACCATATATTTT.

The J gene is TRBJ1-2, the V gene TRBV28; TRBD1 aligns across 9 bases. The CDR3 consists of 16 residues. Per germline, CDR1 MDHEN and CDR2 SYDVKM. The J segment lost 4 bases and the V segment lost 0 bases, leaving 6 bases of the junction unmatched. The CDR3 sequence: CASSLWTGTGSYGYTF. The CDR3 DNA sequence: TGTGCCAGCAGTTTATGGACCGGGACAGGGAGCTATGGCTACACCTTC.

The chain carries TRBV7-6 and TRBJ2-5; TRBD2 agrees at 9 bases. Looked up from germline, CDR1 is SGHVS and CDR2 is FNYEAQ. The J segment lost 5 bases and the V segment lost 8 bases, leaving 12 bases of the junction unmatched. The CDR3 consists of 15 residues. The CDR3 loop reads CASGAGASGKETQYF. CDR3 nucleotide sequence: TGTGCCAGCGGGGCGGGGGCTAGCGGGAAGGAGACCCAGTACTTC.

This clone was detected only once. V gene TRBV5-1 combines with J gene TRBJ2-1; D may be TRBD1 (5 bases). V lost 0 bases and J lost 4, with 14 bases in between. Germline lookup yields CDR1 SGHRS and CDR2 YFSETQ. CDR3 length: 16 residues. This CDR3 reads CASSLGGRVGYNEQFF. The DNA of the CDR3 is TGCGCCAGCAGCTTGGGAGGCAGGGTCGGGTACAATGAGCAGTTCTTC.

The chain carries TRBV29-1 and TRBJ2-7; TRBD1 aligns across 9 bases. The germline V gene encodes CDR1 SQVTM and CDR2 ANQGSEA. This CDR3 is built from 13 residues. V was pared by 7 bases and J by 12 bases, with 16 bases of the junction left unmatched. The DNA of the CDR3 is TGCAGCGCCGGAGAGGGACAGGGACTGTCGCGGTACTTC. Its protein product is CSAGEGQGLSRYF.

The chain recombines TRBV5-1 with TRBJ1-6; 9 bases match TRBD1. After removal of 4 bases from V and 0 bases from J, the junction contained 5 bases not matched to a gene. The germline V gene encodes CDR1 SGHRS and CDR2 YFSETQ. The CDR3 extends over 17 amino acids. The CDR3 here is CASSEGQGSSYNSPLHF. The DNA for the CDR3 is TGCGCCAGCAGCGAAGGACAGGGGAGCTCCTATAATTCACCCCTCCACTTT.

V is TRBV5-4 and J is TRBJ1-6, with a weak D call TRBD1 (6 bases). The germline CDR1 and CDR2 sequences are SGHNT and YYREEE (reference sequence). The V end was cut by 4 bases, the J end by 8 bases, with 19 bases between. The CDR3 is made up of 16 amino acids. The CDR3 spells CASSIEGGGVDSPLHF. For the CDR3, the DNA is TGTGCCAGCAGCATAGAAGGGGGGGGCGTGGATTCACCCCTCCACTTT.

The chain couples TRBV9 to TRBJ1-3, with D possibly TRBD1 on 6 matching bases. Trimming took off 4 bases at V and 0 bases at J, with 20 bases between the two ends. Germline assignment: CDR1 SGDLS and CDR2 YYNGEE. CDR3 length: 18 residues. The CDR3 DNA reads TGTGCCAGCAGCTTGGACCTCGGGAGGGGGGACTCTGGAAACACCATATATTTT. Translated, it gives CASSLDLGRGDSGNTIYF.

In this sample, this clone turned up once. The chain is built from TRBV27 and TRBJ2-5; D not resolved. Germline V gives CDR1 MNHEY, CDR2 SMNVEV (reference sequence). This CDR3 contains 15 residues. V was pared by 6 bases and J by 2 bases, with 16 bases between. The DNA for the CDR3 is TGTGCCAGCAGCTCCAGCCCGGAGTTTCAAGAGACCCAGTACTTC. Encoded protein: CASSSSPEFQETQYF.

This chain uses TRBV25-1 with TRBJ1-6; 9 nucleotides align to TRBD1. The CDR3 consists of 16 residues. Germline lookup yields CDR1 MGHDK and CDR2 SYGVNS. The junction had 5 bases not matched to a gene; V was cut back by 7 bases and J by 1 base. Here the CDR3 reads CASNGQGSSYNSPLHF. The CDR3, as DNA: TGTGCCAGCAATGGACAGGGGTCTTCCTATAATTCACCCCTCCACTTT. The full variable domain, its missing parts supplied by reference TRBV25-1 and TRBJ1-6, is EADIYQTPRYLVIGTGKKITLECSQTMGHDKMYWYQQDPGMELHLIHYSYGVNSTEKGDLSSESTVSRIRTEHFPLTLESARPSHTSQYLCASNGQGSSYNSPLHFGNGTRLTVT.

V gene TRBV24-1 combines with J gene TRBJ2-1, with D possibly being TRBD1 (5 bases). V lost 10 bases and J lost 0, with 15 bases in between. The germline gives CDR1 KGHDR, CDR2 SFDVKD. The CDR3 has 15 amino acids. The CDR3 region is CATTDTSSSYNEQFF. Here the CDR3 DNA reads TGTGCCACAACGGACACTTCGAGCTCCTACAATGAGCAGTTCTTC.

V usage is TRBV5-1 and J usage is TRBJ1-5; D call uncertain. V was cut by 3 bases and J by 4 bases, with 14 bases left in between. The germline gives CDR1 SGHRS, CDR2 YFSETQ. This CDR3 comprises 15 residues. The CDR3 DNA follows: TGCGCCAGCAGCTCCCTACACCCGGGGAATCAGCCCCAGCATTTT. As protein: CASSSLHPGNQPQHF.

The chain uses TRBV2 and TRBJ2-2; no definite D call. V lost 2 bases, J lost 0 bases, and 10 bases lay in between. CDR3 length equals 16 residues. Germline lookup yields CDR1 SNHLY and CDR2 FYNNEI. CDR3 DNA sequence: TGTGCCAGCAGTGAATTAGGCAGCGCGAACACCGGGGAGCTGTTTTTT. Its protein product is CASSELGSANTGELFF.

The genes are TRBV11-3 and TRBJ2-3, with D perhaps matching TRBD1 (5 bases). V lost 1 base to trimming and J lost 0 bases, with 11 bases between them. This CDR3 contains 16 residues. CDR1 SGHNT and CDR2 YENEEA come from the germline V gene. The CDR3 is CASSLGVGASTDTQYF. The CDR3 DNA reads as TGTGCCAGCAGCTTAGGGGTAGGGGCTAGCACAGATACGCAGTATTTT.

Here the CDR3 reads CASSRGGSADTQYF. CDR3 DNA sequence: TGTGCCAGCAGCAGAGGAGGCAGTGCAGATACGCAGTATTTT. This chain connects TRBV5-5 to TRBJ2-3, with D possibly being TRBD2 (5 bases). CDR1 and CDR2 (germline): SGHKS, YYEKEE (reference sequence). Trimming shortened V by 4 bases and J by 4 bases, and 13 bases separated the two germline ends. The CDR3 length is 14 residues. Combining the CDR3 with reference TRBV5-5 and TRBJ2-3 gives the whole variable domain DAGVTQSPTHLIKTRGQQVTLRCSPISGHKSVSWYQQVLGQGPQFIFQYYEKEERGRGNFPDRFSARQFPNYSSELNVNALLLGDSALYLCASSRGGSADTQYFGPGTRLTVL.

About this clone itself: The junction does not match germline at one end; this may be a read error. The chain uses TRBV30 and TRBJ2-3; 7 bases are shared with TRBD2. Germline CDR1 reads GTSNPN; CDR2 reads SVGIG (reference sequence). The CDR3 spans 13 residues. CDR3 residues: CAWGVGGTDTQYF. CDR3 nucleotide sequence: TGTGCCTGGGGTGTGGGGGGGACAGATACGCAGTATTTT.

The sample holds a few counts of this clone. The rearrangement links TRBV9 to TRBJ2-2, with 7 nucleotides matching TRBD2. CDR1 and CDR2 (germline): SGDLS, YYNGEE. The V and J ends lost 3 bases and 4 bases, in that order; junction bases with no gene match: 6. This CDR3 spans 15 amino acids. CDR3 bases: TGTGCCAGCAGCGAGGAGGGGAGGGTCACCGGGGAGCTGTTTTTT. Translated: CASSEEGRVTGELFF.

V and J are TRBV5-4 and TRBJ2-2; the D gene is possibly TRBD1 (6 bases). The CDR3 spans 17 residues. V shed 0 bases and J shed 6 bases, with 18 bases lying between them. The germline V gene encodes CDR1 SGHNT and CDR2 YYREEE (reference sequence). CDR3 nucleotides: TGTGCCAGCAGCTTGGGGGGTACAGGGTTGGAGGCCGGGGAGCTGTTTTTT. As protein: CASSLGGTGLEAGELFF.

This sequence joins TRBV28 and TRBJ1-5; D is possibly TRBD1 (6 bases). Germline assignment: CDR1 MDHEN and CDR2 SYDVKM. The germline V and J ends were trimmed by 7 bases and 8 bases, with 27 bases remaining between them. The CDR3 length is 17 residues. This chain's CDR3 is CASIRGGAGADKEPQHF. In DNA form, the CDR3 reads TGTGCCAGCATACGAGGGGGAGCAGGGGCCGATAAGGAGCCCCAGCATTTT.

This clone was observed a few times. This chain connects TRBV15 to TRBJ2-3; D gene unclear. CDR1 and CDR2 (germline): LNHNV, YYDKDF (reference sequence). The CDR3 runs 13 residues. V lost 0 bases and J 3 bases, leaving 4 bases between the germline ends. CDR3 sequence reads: CATSRDPTDTQYF. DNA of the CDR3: TGTGCCACCAGCAGAGATCCTACAGATACGCAGTATTTT.

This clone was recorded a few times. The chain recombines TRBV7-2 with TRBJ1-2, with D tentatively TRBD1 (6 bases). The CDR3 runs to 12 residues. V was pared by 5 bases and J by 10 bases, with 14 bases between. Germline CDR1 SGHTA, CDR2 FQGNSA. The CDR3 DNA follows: TGTGCCAGCAGCCGCCCCAGGGGCCCCTACACCTTC. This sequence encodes CASSRPRGPYTF. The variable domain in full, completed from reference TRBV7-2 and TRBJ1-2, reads GAGVSQSPSNKVTEKGKDVELRCDPISGHTALYWYRQSLGQGLEFLIYFQGNSAPDKSGLPSDRFSAERTGGSVSTLTIQRTQQEDSAVYLCASSRPRGPYTFGSGTRLTVV.

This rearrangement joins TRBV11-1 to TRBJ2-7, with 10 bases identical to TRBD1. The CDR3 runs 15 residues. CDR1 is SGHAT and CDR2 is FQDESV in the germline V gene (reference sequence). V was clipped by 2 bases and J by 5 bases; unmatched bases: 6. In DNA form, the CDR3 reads TGTGCCAGCAGCTTAAGGCGGGACAGGGGAGACGAGCAGTACTTC. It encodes CASSLRRDRGDEQYF.

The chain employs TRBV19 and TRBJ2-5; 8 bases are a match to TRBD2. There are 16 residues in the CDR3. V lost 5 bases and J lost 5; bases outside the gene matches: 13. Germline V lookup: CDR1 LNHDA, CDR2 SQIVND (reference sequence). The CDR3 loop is CASSGGAGGSVETQYF. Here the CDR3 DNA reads TGTGCCAGTAGTGGGGGTGCGGGGGGATCGGTGGAGACCCAGTACTTC.

The CDR3 DNA follows: TGTGCCAGCAGCAACAAGGGGGGGGGTGAGCAGTTCTTC. Translation: CASSNKGGGEQFF. The chain uses TRBV5-4 and TRBJ2-1; possible D gene TRBD2, 7 bases. The germline gives CDR1 SGHNT, CDR2 YYREEE (reference sequence). Between the trimmed V and J ends, which lost 4 bases and 9 bases, there was a span of 14 bases. There are 13 residues in the CDR3.